Here is one TCR beta chain with its context. Clones were sequenced by immunoSEQ multiplex PCR, and TCRdb holds only the in-frame ones, with some missing. The sample lists roughly 420,000 clones, 88% seen once, with 3.6% in the top ten. This CDR3 has 16 residues. Germline CDR1 and CDR2: MNHNY and SVGAGI (reference sequence). V was trimmed by 0 bases and J by 3 bases, leaving 15 bases between them. This sample was taken from a study of Ad26.COV2.S vaccination and SARS-CoV-2 variants. Treatment of the sample: about 20 received Ad26.COV2.S at low or high dose, single or two shots; about 5 received placebo; per-sample allocation not given. The samples were gathered on day 63 after the first injection of vaccine or placebo. The sample came from a Boston adult aged 18-55 years.

The J gene is TRBJ2-7, the V gene TRBV6-6; possibly TRBD2 for D (6 bases). The sequences come from peripheral blood, collected in a trial of Ad26.COV2.S vaccine versus placebo. The receptor comes from a person between 18 and 59 years old who received the Ad26.COV2.S COVID-19 vaccine or a placebo. This CDR3 reads CASSYSNGGRGYEQYF. Written as DNA, the CDR3 is TGTGCCAGCAGTTACTCGAATGGGGGGAGAGGCTACGAGCAGTACTTC.